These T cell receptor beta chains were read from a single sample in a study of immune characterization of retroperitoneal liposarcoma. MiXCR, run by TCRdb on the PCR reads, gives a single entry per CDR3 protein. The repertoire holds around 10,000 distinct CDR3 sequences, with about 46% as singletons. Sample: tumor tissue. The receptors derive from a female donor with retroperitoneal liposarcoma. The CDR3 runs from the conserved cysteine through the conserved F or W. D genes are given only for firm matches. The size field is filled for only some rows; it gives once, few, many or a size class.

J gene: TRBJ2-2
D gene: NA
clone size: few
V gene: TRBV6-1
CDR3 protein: CASSYAGELFF
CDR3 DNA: TGTGCCAGCAGTTATGCCGGGGAGCTGTTTTTT

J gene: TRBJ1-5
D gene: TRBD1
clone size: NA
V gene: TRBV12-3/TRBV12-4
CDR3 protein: CASSPDRYQPQHF
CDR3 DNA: TGTGCCAGCAGCCCGGACAGGTATCAGCCCCAGCATTTT

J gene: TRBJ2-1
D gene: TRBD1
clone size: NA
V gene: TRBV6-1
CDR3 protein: CASSGPGTGPNEQFF
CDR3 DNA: TGTGCCAGCAGTGGCCCCGGGACAGGGCCCAATGAGCAGTTCTTC

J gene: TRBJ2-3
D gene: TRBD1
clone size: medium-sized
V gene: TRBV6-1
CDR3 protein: CASSELSSPGQGVTDTQYF
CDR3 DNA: TGTGCCAGCAGTGAACTAAGTTCCCCGGGACAGGGGGTGACAGATACGCAGTATTTT

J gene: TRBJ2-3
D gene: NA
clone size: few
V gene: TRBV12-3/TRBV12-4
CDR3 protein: CASSTSTDTQYF
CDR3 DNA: TGTGCCAGCAGCACCTCCACAGATACGCAGTATTTT

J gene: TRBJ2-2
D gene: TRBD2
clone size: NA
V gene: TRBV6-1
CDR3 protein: CASSEAGLAGAGELFF
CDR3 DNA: TGTGCCAGCAGTGAAGCGGGACTAGCGGGAGCCGGGGAGCTGTTTTTT

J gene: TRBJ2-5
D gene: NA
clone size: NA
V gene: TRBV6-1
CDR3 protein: CASRLIGTDNEQYF
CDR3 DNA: TGTGCCAGCAGACTCATCGGGACTGACAATGAGCAGTACTTC

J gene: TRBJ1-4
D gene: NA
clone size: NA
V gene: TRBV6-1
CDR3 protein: CASRVGGGDEKLFF
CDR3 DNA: TGTGCCAGCAGAGTCGGGGGAGGTGATGAAAAACTGTTTTTT

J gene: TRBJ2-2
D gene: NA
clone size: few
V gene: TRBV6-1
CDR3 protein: CASRSTNTGELFF
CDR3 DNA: TGTGCCAGCAGAAGCACAAACACCGGGGAGCTGTTTTTT

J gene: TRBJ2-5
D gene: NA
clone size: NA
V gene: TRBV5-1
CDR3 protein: CASSLANGETQYF
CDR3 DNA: TGCGCCAGCAGCTTGGCCAACGGAGAGACCCAGTACTTC

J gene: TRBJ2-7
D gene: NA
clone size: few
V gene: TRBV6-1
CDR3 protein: CASSVKGSYEQYF
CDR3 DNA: TGTGCCAGCAGTGTAAAGGGTTCCTACGAGCAGTACTTC

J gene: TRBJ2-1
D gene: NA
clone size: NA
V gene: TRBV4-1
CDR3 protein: CASSQGIIERNEQFF
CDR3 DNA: TGCGCCAGCAGCCAAGGGATTATAGAGAGGAATGAGCAGTTCTTC

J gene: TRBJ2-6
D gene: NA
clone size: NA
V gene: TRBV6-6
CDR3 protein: CANRGQSSNSGANVLTF
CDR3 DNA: TGTGCCAACAGAGGGCAGAGCTCGAACTCTGGGGCCAACGTCCTGACTTTC

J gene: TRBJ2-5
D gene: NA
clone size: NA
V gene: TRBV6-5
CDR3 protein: CASSYVAYNQETQYF
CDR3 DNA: TGTGCCAGCAGTTACGTAGCATACAATCAAGAGACCCAGTACTTC

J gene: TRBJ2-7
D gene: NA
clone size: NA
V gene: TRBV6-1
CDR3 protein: CASHLRAGRYEQYF
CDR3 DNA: TGTGCCAGCCACCTCCGTGCGGGACGGTACGAGCAGTACTTC

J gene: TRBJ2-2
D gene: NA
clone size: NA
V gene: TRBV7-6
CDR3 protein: CASSLTLDTGELFF
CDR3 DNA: TGTGCCAGCAGCTTAACTTTGGACACCGGGGAGCTGTTTTTT

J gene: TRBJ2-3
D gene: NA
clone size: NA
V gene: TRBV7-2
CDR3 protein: CASSPYTDTQYF
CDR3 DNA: TGTGCCAGCTCCCCCTACACAGATACGCAGTATTTT

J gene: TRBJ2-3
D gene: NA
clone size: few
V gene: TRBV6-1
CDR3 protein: CASKAAIAGTDTQYF
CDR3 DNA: TGTGCCAGCAAAGCAGCTATAGCGGGCACAGATACGCAGTATTTT

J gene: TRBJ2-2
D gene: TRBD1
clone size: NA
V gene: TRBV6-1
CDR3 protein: CASSYRGRTGELFF
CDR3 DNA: TGTGCCAGCAGCTACAGGGGTCGCACCGGGGAGCTGTTTTTT

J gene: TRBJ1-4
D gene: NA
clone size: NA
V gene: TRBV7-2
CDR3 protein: CASRRGPTSEKLFF
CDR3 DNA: TGTGCCAGCAGACGGGGACCGACTAGTGAAAAACTGTTTTTT